These 8 T cell receptor beta chains share one sample of origin, sequenced in a study of Ad26.COV2.S vaccination and SARS-CoV-2 variants. The protocol was immunoSEQ multiplex PCR, while the TCRdb copy is restricted to in-frame clones and leaves out a portion. The sample comprises roughly 420,000 clones, 70% to 90% of which are singletons, and roughly 4% rests with the top ten. The treatment: 15 to 20 received Ad26.COV2.S at low or high dose, single or two shots; several received placebo; per-sample allocation not given. Collection of the samples took place on day 63 after the first injection of vaccine or placebo. The input for sequencing was peripheral blood, taken in a trial of Ad26.COV2.S vaccine versus placebo. These receptors were taken from a person aged 18-60 years who received the Ad26.COV2.S COVID-19 vaccine or a placebo.

The V gene is TRBV11-1, the J gene TRBJ2-1; D unresolved. The length of the CDR3 is 13 residues. The ends were cut back, 0 bases at V and 4 bases at J, with 4 bases in the middle. Germline lookup yields CDR1 SGHAT and CDR2 FQDESV (reference sequence). This chain's CDR3 is CASSLARYNEQFF. In DNA, the CDR3 is TGTGCCAGCAGCTTAGCCAGATACAATGAGCAGTTCTTC.

The chain employs TRBV6-6 and TRBJ2-7; TRBD2 matches at 9 bases. J lost 0 bases, V lost 6 bases, and 9 bases had no gene match. Per the germline V gene, CDR1 is MNHNY and CDR2 is SVGAGI (reference sequence). The CDR3 loop spans 16 amino acids. CDR3 region: CASRAYVSGGSYEQYF. CDR3 DNA sequence: TGTGCCAGCAGAGCGTACGTTAGCGGGGGCTCCTACGAGCAGTACTTC.

This chain connects TRBV10-1 to TRBJ1-2; D is ambiguous. The germline V gene has CDR1 WNHNN and CDR2 SYGVQD (reference sequence). The V and J ends lost 3 bases and 4 bases respectively, with 6 bases between them. This CDR3 has 12 amino acids. Written as DNA, the CDR3 is TGCGCCAGCAGTGACAACACCTATGGCTACACCTTC. This sequence encodes CASSDNTYGYTF.

The V call is TRBV5-8, the J call TRBJ2-2; D possibly matches TRBD1 or TRBD2 (5 bases each). The CDR3 has 14 amino acids. Trimming pared 4 bases from V and 4 bases from J, leaving 11 bases between. In germline, CDR1 is SGHTS, CDR2 YDEGEE. CDR3: CASSIGTVTGELFF. CDR3 DNA: TGTGCCAGCAGCATCGGGACGGTCACCGGGGAGCTGTTTTTT.

This chain links TRBV27 with TRBJ2-1; no firm D call. In germline, CDR1 is MNHEY, CDR2 SMNVEV (reference sequence). This CDR3 is built from 14 residues. V gave up 4 bases and J gave up 4 bases, with 11 bases separating them. CDR3 protein: CASSWAMDYNEQFF. DNA of the CDR3: TGTGCCAGCAGTTGGGCAATGGATTACAATGAGCAGTTCTTC.

The chain combines TRBV2 with TRBJ2-6; D is perhaps TRBD1 or TRBD2 (5 bases each). The CDR3 is 20 amino acids. Per germline, CDR1 SNHLY and CDR2 FYNNEI. The V and J ends lost 8 bases and 0 bases respectively, with 26 bases between them. The CDR3 region has the DNA TGTGCCAGCGAACCACTAAGCTACCCGGGACCCTCCTCTGGGGCCAACGTCCTGACTTTC. Encoded protein: CASEPLSYPGPSSGANVLTF.

The J gene is TRBJ2-7, the V gene TRBV6-5, with TRBD1 as a possible D gene (5 bases). Germline V lookup: CDR1 MNHEY, CDR2 SVGAGI. This CDR3 contains 15 residues. V was shortened by 2 bases and J by 7 bases, with 18 bases between the two germline ends. This CDR3 is CASSYVTRAPGEQYF. The CDR3 region has the DNA TGTGCCAGCAGTTACGTTACCAGGGCGCCGGGTGAGCAGTACTTC.

The count of this clone is one. The rearrangement uses TRBV4-2 and TRBJ1-1; D is possibly TRBD1 (6 bases). V lost 4 bases to trimming and J lost 0 bases, with 18 bases between them. The CDR3 is made up of 17 amino acids. Germline V gene lookup returns CDR1 LGHNA and CDR2 YNFKEQ. CDR3 nucleotide sequence: TGTGCCAGCAGCCCCCCTTACAGGGAGGGGATGAACACTGAAGCTTTCTTT. Protein: CASSPPYREGMNTEAFF.